Described below is a single TCR beta chain sequence and its context. Germline V gene sequence: CDR1 LGHDT, CDR2 YNNKEL (reference sequence). This CDR3 is built from 12 residues. V shed 2 bases and J shed 5 bases, with 3 bases lying between them. The sample is drawn from a study of blood T cell repertoires in COVID-19. Study-wide background: Researchers got acute and convalescent COVID-19 samples from the United States, Italy and Spain. Sources were T cells, B-cell-depleted T cells, or PBMCs; the material itself was cDNA or gDNA.

Source study methods: Scientists estimated how many nucleated cells there were by amplifying reference gene primers. Clones were read by immunoSEQ multiplex PCR, and TCRdb kept only the in-frame ones, dropping some. D and trimming were read from the DNA, whereas the V and J calls and clone size are those reported in that table. The sample yields about 120,000 clones, roughly 88% seen once. The chain couples TRBV3-1 (or the pseudogene TRBV3-2) to TRBJ2-2; D is ambiguous. The receptor was isolated from a woman aged 80 or over with acute or convalescent COVID-19. The sample taken for sequencing was peripheral blood. The CDR3 nucleotides read TGTGCCAGCAGCCAACCGACCGGGGAGCTGTTTTTT. This gives the protein CASSQPTGELFF.